What follows describes a single T cell receptor beta chain. Its target is not known. The data stem from a study of post-analysis software for immune sequencing data. Study in general: The courses of disease that were included comprised relapsing-remitting, secondary progressive and progressive-relapsing multiple sclerosis.

Per the germline V gene, CDR1 is MNHGY and CDR2 is SVAAGI. This CDR3 contains 14 residues. Prepared libraries of TCR beta cDNA carried unique molecular identifiers. Each batch of 1 to 10 million T cells produced a few hundred thousand cDNA molecules. TCRdb reprocessed the PCR reads via MiXCR and lists one record per CDR3 protein. The data hold roughly 870,000 distinct CDR3 sequences, with around 50% observed a single time. Study observations and caveats: Among multiple sclerosis patients, normalized Chao1 diversity was significantly below that of controls. Included in a set of about five TRBV segments more frequent in patients than controls were TRBV5-6, TRBV5-1 and TRBV20-1.

This sequence was found in a girl aged 5-17 years with multiple sclerosis. The sequencing sample was made of blood. The chain carries TRBV6-9 and TRBJ2-5; 8 bases map to TRBD1. With the DNA end fitting TRBJ2-7 better, the J assignment may be wrong. The CDR3 nucleotides are TGTGCCAGCGACCCGGGACAGGAGAACTACGAGCAGTACTTC. This codes for CASDPGQENYEQYF.